This paragraph reports one T cell receptor (beta chain). Its antigen is unknown. This entry is derived from a study of graft-versus-host responses after intestinal transplantation. Across the study: Anti-thymocyte globulin was used for induction in all recipients, who then took tacrolimus and steroids for two to four years.

Data came from immunoSEQ multiplex PCR; TCRdb stores just in-frame clones and leaves some out. The sample holds about 78,000 clones, nearly 90% seen once. Study outcomes and limitations: After transplant, early declines in HvG clones were associated with peak levels of circulating GvH clones.

V gave up 0 bases and J gave up 1 base, with 7 bases separating them. CDR1 and CDR2 (germline): SGHAT, FQNNGV. This CDR3 contains 15 residues. This material consisted of unstimulated CD8+ T cells sorted from spleen or lymph node cells, taken before transplant. The chain carries TRBV11-2 and TRBJ1-5; D gene ambiguous. This receptor was identified in a human donor who was the organ donor for an intestinal transplant. DNA for the CDR3: TGTGCCAGCAGCTTAGAGGGCAGGAGCAATCAGCCCCAGCATTTT. It encodes CASSLEGRSNQPQHF.